Each of the 18 T cell receptor beta chains below was sequenced from the same sample in a study of OX40 agonist ivuxolimab in advanced cancers. Library generation was performed with the immunoSEQ multiplex PCR assay. TCRdb obtained this table from immuneACCESS and retained in-frame rearrangements with V and J assigned. These tables miss some clones; where compared with another copy, unresolved V genes account for less than half of the shortfall, and the remainder is unexplained. Across this sample there are over 70,000 clones, with 70% to 90% seen only once. Clones ranked in the top ten supply 6.5% to 8.5% of the sample. This material consisted of CD4+ or CD8+ T cells sorted from blood, taken in a trial of the OX40 agonist ivuxolimab. Every receptor here comes from an adult with an advanced solid tumor such as melanoma, head and neck, liver or kidney cancer.

The table lists this clone with a few counts. The CDR3 region is CASKGLGGSMNTEAFF. Here the CDR3 DNA reads TGTGCCAGTAAAGGACTAGGGGGCAGTATGAACACTGAAGCTTTCTTT. This chain joins TRBV19 and TRBJ1-1, with 7 bases aligning to TRBD1. Losses at the gene ends were 7 bases for V and 0 bases for J; bases not matched to a gene: 11. The length of the CDR3 is 16 residues. The V gene's germline CDR1 is LNHDA and CDR2 SQIVND (reference sequence).

The V call is TRBV19, the J call TRBJ2-5; 7 nucleotides agree with TRBD2. Germline loops: CDR1 LNHDA, CDR2 SQIVND (reference sequence). V shed 6 bases and J 5 bases; nucleotides not matched to a gene: 9. The CDR3 has 14 residues. DNA for the CDR3: TGTGCCAGTAGCTGGGGGAGGGCCGGGGAGACCCAGTACTTC. Translation gives CASSWGRAGETQYF.

The genes are TRBV29-1 and TRBJ2-2, with D uncertain. Between the trimmed V and J ends, which lost 2 bases and 0 bases, there was a span of 10 bases. CDR1 is SQVTM and CDR2 is ANQGSEA in the germline V gene. This CDR3 has 15 amino acids. The CDR3: CSVERRTANTGELFF. The DNA of the CDR3 is TGCAGCGTTGAACGGCGGACCGCGAACACCGGGGAGCTGTTTTTT.

The CDR3 spells CASSLGGVNTEAFF. The DNA of the CDR3 is TGTGCCAGCAGCTTAGGAGGGGTGAACACTGAAGCTTTCTTT. The chain joins TRBV7-3 to TRBJ1-1; D may be TRBD1 (5 bases). Looked up from germline, CDR1 is SGHTA and CDR2 is FQGTGA. There are 14 residues in the CDR3. V dropped 2 bases and J dropped 0 bases, with 7 bases sitting between them.

The J gene is TRBJ1-1, the V gene TRBV28; D gene uncertain. This CDR3 has 14 amino acids. V was pared by 6 bases and J by 1 base, with 12 bases between. Germline-derived CDR1 and CDR2 are MDHEN and SYDVKM. The CDR3 here is CASRLGRANTEAFF. CDR3 coding DNA: TGTGCCAGCAGACTCGGACGGGCGAACACTGAAGCTTTCTTT.

The rearrangement uses TRBV11-2 and TRBJ2-1, with 10 bases aligning to TRBD2. Germline V CDR1 and CDR2: SGHAT, FQNNGV. This CDR3 spans 19 amino acids. V trimming: 2 bases; J trimming: 1 base; junction bases outside the gene matches: 11. As DNA, the CDR3 is TGTGCCAGCAGCTTACGCAGCCTAGCGGGAGAGGGGTCCTACAATGAGCAGTTCTTC. It encodes CASSLRSLAGEGSYNEQFF.

J is TRBJ2-3 and V is TRBV7-6; TRBD1 might be the D (5 bases). Germline values: CDR1 SGHVS, CDR2 FNYEAQ. This CDR3 comprises 16 residues. V lost 1 base, J lost 4 bases, and 15 bases lay in between. The CDR3 reads CASSLVAGIMADTQYF. CDR3 sequence (DNA): TGTGCCAGCAGCTTAGTGGCAGGGATAATGGCAGATACGCAGTATTTT.

This clone was found once. V gene TRBV7-8 combines with J gene TRBJ1-3; D is possibly TRBD1 (6 bases). This CDR3 is built from 15 residues. Germline V lookup: CDR1 SGHVS, CDR2 FQNEAQ. The V gene lost 1 base and the J gene lost 3 bases, with 10 bases spanning the gap. CDR3 loop: CASSLGAGDGNTIYF. CDR3 nucleotides: TGTGCCAGCAGCTTAGGGGCAGGGGATGGAAACACCATATATTTT.

The chain links TRBV10-2 to TRBJ2-3; 9 bases are a match to TRBD1. The CDR3 runs 12 residues. CDR1 WSHSY and CDR2 SAAADI come from the germline V gene. Losses at the gene ends were 8 bases for V and 4 bases for J; bases not matched to a gene: 1. The CDR3 coding sequence is TGCGCCAGCCGGACAGGGGCAGATACGCAGTATTTT. It translates to CASRTGADTQYF.

The rearrangement links TRBV9 to TRBJ2-4, with unresolved D. The CDR3 runs 15 residues. The V and J ends lost 3 bases and 8 bases respectively, with 18 bases between them. Germline V gives CDR1 SGDLS, CDR2 YYNGEE. The CDR3 DNA sequence: TGTGCCAGCAGCGGGAGTCAAGGATTTCTGGACATTCAGTACTTC. Residues: CASSGSQGFLDIQYF.

The chain combines TRBV19 with TRBJ2-5, with a weak D call TRBD2 (6 bases). V shed 2 bases and J shed 1 base, with 11 bases lying between them. Germline V gene sequence: CDR1 LNHDA, CDR2 SQIVND (reference sequence). The CDR3 length is 15 residues. The CDR3 sequence: CASSIILGGQETQYF. The CDR3 DNA reads as TGTGCCAGTAGTATAATACTGGGGGGCCAAGAGACCCAGTACTTC. The whole variable domain, filled in from reference TRBV19 and TRBJ2-5, reads DGGITQSPKYLFRKEGQNVTLSCEQNLNHDAMYWYRQDPGQGLRLIYYSQIVNDFQKGDIAEGYSVSREKKESFPLTVTSAQKNPTAFYLCASSIILGGQETQYFGPGTRLLVL.

This chain connects TRBV5-4 to TRBJ2-7; 7 bases align to TRBD1. J gave up 6 bases and V 4 bases, and 4 bases lay outside the gene matches. The CDR3 is 12 residues long. Germline V gene sequence: CDR1 SGHNT, CDR2 YYREEE (reference sequence). The CDR3 loop reads CASSTDRAEQYF. For the CDR3, the DNA is TGTGCCAGCAGCACAGACAGGGCCGAGCAGTACTTC.

This chain connects TRBV28 to TRBJ2-7, with 8 bases lining up with TRBD1. The CDR3 spans 17 residues. The J segment lost 1 base and the V segment lost 3 bases, leaving 11 bases of the junction unmatched. Germline V lookup: CDR1 MDHEN, CDR2 SYDVKM. The CDR3 DNA sequence: TGTGCCAGCAGTTTGCAGGGGGCAATTATAGGATCCTACGAGCAGTACTTC. Its protein is CASSLQGAIIGSYEQYF.

The gene calls are TRBV11-2 and TRBJ2-5, with 11 nucleotides matching TRBD2. The end of the DNA aligns better with TRBJ2-7, so the J call may be wrong. The CDR3 has 15 residues. Germline values: CDR1 SGHAT, CDR2 FQNNGV. The CDR3 region has the DNA TGTGCCAGCAGCTTAGTAGCGGGAGGGCCTTACGAGCAGTACTTC. It translates to CASSLVAGGPYEQYF.

The V call is TRBV19, the J call TRBJ2-7, with no clear D. The CDR3 covers 14 residues. The germline CDR1 and CDR2 sequences are LNHDA and SQIVND (reference sequence). The V and J ends lost 6 bases and 5 bases respectively, with 17 bases between them. This CDR3 reads CASSVLTSKHEQYF. CDR3 sequence (DNA): TGTGCCAGTAGCGTCCTCACCAGCAAGCACGAGCAGTACTTC.

This sequence joins TRBV11-3 and TRBJ2-1, with 10 bases lining up with TRBD2. V gave up 4 bases and J gave up 3 bases; unmatched junction bases: 6. This CDR3 comprises 16 residues. Germline loops: CDR1 SGHNT, CDR2 YENEEA. The CDR3 reads CASSSRLAGIYNEQFF. In DNA, the CDR3 is TGTGCCAGCAGCTCCCGACTAGCGGGCATCTACAATGAGCAGTTCTTC.

This rearrangement joins TRBV5-4 to TRBJ1-1; 9 bases align to TRBD1. Germline V gene lookup returns CDR1 SGHNT and CDR2 YYREEE (reference sequence). The CDR3 length is 16 residues. The V and J ends lost 4 bases and 1 base, in that order; junction bases with no gene match: 8. In DNA form, the CDR3 reads TGTGCCAGCAGCCCCTACAGGGGGCGGAAGAACACTGAAGCTTTCTTT. The encoded protein is CASSPYRGRKNTEAFF. Looking up the rest from reference TRBV5-4 and TRBJ1-1 gives the full variable domain: ETGVTQSPTHLIKTRGQQVTLRCSSQSGHNTVSWYQQALGQGPQFIFQYYREEENGRGNFPPRFSGLQFPNYSSELNVNALELDDSALYLCASSPYRGRKNTEAFFGQGTRLTVV.

The rearrangement joins TRBV19 to TRBJ2-1; D ambiguous. CDR1 and CDR2 (germline): LNHDA, SQIVND (reference sequence). The CDR3 is 12 residues long. V lost 5 bases, J lost 0 bases, and 2 bases lay in between. The CDR3 sequence is CASSVSYNEQFF. In DNA form, the CDR3 reads TGTGCCAGTAGTGTCTCCTACAATGAGCAGTTCTTC.